This T cell receptor beta chain was sequenced for a study of Graves' ophthalmopathy and Graves' hyperthyroidism. Study as a whole: A follow-up of 18 months without ophthalmopathy meant that hyperthyroidism was stable.

Study outcomes and limitations: A majority of expanded thyroid clonotypes exceeding 0.001 frequency were likewise present in blood. In predicting ophthalmopathy progression, the model reached 65% to 71% sensitivity and 72.22% specificity.

V lost 3 bases and J 8 bases, leaving 7 bases between the germline ends. Germline CDR1 KGHSH, CDR2 LQKENI. The CDR3 sequence is 12 residues long. Amplification of TCR beta CDR3 regions used RNA transcripts. An initial RT-PCR round employing HTBI primers preceded a second-round multiplex PCR. TCRdb independently ran MiXCR on the multiplex PCR reads; one entry per CDR3 protein. The data contain around 1.1 million distinct CDR3 sequences, about two fifths of them singletons. This clonotype turned up a few times. Antigen unknown. The sequence derives from an adult man with Graves' hyperthyroidism. Sample: peripheral blood or thyroid tissue (not recorded which). This chain links TRBV18 with TRBJ1-4; a weak D match, TRBD1 (6 bases). In DNA, the CDR3 is TGTGCCAGCTCACCGGACAGCGAAAAACTGTTTTTT. Protein: CASSPDSEKLFF.